Listed below are T cell receptor beta chains from one sample, sequenced in a study of cytomegalovirus exposure and HLA in healthy donors. Only in-frame clones appear in the TCRdb table, and some are missing; sequencing was by immunoSEQ multiplex PCR. The sample carries fewer than 400,000 clones, roughly 85% recorded once. Sequencing was done on a sample of PBMCs. The source of these receptors is a woman between 18 and 29 years old in good health and CMV-seronegative. Each CDR3 is given with its conserved first and last residue. D genes are given only for firm matches. Size values are once, few and many counts, or a class for expanded clones, and some rows have none.

d_call clone_size j_call v_call cdr3_aa cdr3_nt
TRBD2 NA TRBJ2-7 TRBV11-3 CASSPRTSGRAYEQYF TGTGCCAGCAGCCCGAGGACTAGCGGGAGGGCGTACGAGCAGTACTTC
TRBD1 NA TRBJ2-7 TRBV4-1 CASSHIQGGLGEQYF TGCGCCAGCAGCCATATACAGGGGGGCTTGGGGGAGCAGTACTTC
NA NA TRBJ2-7 TRBV9 CASSPGGGYEQYF TGTGCCAGCAGCCCTGGGGGCGGCTACGAGCAGTACTTC
TRBD2 once TRBJ2-7 TRBV7-2 CASSSPVLAGVGEQYF TGTGCCAGCAGCTCCCCGGTACTAGCGGGAGTTGGCGAGCAGTACTTC
NA NA TRBJ1-4 TRBV4-3 CASSQEGAVREKLFF TGCGCCAGCAGCCAAGAAGGGGCAGTCCGCGAAAAACTGTTTTTT
NA NA TRBJ2-3 TRBV25-1 CASSGGGSTDTQYF TGTGCCAGCAGTGGGGGCGGTAGCACAGATACGCAGTATTTT
NA few TRBJ2-1 TRBV19 CASNRKTSARETEQFF TGTGCCAGTAATCGGAAGACGAGCGCAAGGGAGACTGAGCAGTTCTTC
TRBD2 few TRBJ2-1 TRBV9 CASSGEGDNEQFF TGTGCCAGCAGCGGGGAGGGCGACAATGAGCAGTTCTTC
NA NA TRBJ2-3 TRBV9 CASSVVGRDTDTQYF TGTGCCAGCAGCGTAGTCGGCAGGGACACAGATACGCAGTATTTT
NA NA TRBJ1-5 TRBV5-7 CASRGPQHF TGTGCCAGCCGGGGGCCCCAGCATTTT
NA NA TRBJ1-1 TRBV6-1 CASSRRDTEAFF TGTGCCAGCAGTAGGCGGGACACTGAAGCTTTCTTT
TRBD2 NA TRBJ2-7 TRBV7-9 CASSLLADDYEQYF TGTGCCAGCAGCTTACTAGCGGACGACTACGAGCAGTACTTC
TRBD1 NA TRBJ1-1 TRBV30 CAWIPTGVTEAFF TGTGCCTGGATCCCGACAGGGGTCACTGAAGCTTTCTTT
NA once TRBJ2-6 TRBV27 CASSEQGSSANVLTF TGTGCCAGCAGTGAACAGGGTTCCTCGGCCAACGTCCTGACTTTC
TRBD2 many TRBJ2-7 TRBV10-3 CAIRISGTSGDAYEQYF TGTGCCATCAGGATATCCGGGACTAGCGGGGATGCCTACGAGCAGTACTTC
TRBD2 NA TRBJ2-7 TRBV27 CASSSPVFAGAYEQYF TGTGCCAGCAGTTCTCCCGTGTTCGCGGGAGCCTACGAGCAGTACTTC
TRBD1 NA TRBJ2-7 TRBV7-9 CASSLAGGEDSVDEQYF TGTGCCAGCAGCTTAGCAGGGGGCGAGGACTCTGTGGACGAGCAGTACTTC
NA NA TRBJ1-5 TRBV7-2 CASSLSGTQVQPQHF TGTGCCAGCAGCTTGAGCGGGACACAGGTTCAGCCCCAGCATTTT
NA few TRBJ1-2 TRBV4-1 CASSQDLPLDSPYGYTF TGCGCCAGCAGCCAAGATCTTCCGCTAGATTCTCCCTATGGCTACACCTTC
TRBD1 NA TRBJ2-1 TRBV6-1 CASSRDRVGNEQFF TGTGCCAGCAGCCGGGACAGGGTAGGTAATGAGCAGTTCTTC
TRBD1 NA TRBJ1-1 TRBV7-9 CASSRPDRGEAEAFF TGTGCCAGCAGCAGGCCAGACAGGGGAGAGGCTGAAGCTTTCTTT
NA NA TRBJ2-7 TRBV10-1 CASSLGGVYEQYF TGCGCCAGCTCTCTTGGAGGGGTCTACGAGCAGTACTTC
TRBD1 NA TRBJ2-3 TRBV25-1 CASSDGQGVRDTQYF TGTGCCAGCAGCGACGGACAGGGAGTAAGGGATACGCAGTATTTT
NA NA TRBJ1-1 TRBV2 CASMAPGGRTEAFF TGTGCCTCCATGGCGCCGGGGGGGCGGACTGAAGCTTTCTTT
TRBD1 NA TRBJ2-1 TRBV7-2 CASSVNRGRYEQFF TGTGCCAGCAGCGTCAACAGGGGGCGTTATGAGCAGTTCTTC
TRBD1 NA TRBJ1-2 TRBV7-9 CASSLTTGASNYGYTF TGTGCCAGCAGCTTAACCACAGGGGCGTCTAACTATGGCTACACCTTC
NA NA TRBJ2-1 TRBV11-3 CASSPGGPRNEQFF TGTGCCAGCAGCCCCGGCGGCCCTAGGAATGAGCAGTTCTTC
NA NA TRBJ1-1 TRBV29-1 CSVDRGKNTEAFF TGCAGCGTTGATCGGGGAAAGAACACTGAAGCTTTCTTT
TRBD2 NA TRBJ2-7 TRBV29-1 CSGGGNYEQYF TGCAGCGGCGGGGGGAACTACGAGCAGTACTTC
NA NA TRBJ2-1 TRBV29-1 CSVRTSYNEQFF TGCAGCGTTCGGACTTCATACAATGAGCAGTTCTTC
TRBD2 NA TRBJ2-7 TRBV5-1 CASIGRETSSGEQYF TGCGCCAGCATTGGGCGGGAGACCTCTTCGGGGGAGCAGTACTTC
NA NA TRBJ1-5 TRBV7-2 CASSTDSSGQPQHF TGTGCCAGCAGCACGGACAGCTCCGGTCAGCCCCAGCATTTT
NA NA TRBJ1-1 TRBV29-1 CSGLGEAMNTEAFF TGCAGCGGACTCGGGGAGGCCATGAACACTGAAGCTTTCTTT
NA NA TRBJ2-1 TRBV28 CASTRGSNNEQFF TGTGCCAGCACCAGGGGCAGTAACAATGAGCAGTTCTTC
NA once TRBJ2-7 TRBV5-6 CASSRWVAVEEQYF TGTGCCAGCAGCCGGTGGGTGGCGGTAGAGGAGCAGTACTTC
NA NA TRBJ2-1 TRBV14 CASSRQTYNEQFF TGTGCCAGCAGCCGACAAACCTACAATGAGCAGTTCTTC
NA NA TRBJ2-1 TRBV6-6 CASSSLRYNEQFF TGTGCCAGCAGTTCACTGCGTTACAATGAGCAGTTCTTC
NA few TRBJ1-2 TRBV30 CAWGGQGLGYTF TGTGCCTGGGGAGGGCAGGGTCTTGGCTACACCTTC
NA NA TRBJ2-7 TRBV6-5 CASAGTERYEQYF TGTGCCAGCGCAGGGACTGAGCGCTACGAGCAGTACTTC
TRBD1 NA TRBJ1-2 TRBV27 CASSLYPGQGGGYTF TGTGCCAGCAGTTTATACCCGGGACAGGGGGGGGGCTACACCTTC
NA NA TRBJ2-7 TRBV28 CASSSQTVAYEQYF TGTGCCAGCAGTTCTCAGACAGTAGCCTACGAGCAGTACTTC
TRBD1 NA TRBJ1-2 TRBV7-9 CASSLGTGTGHYGYTF TGTGCCAGCAGCTTGGGGACCGGGACAGGCCACTATGGCTACACCTTC
TRBD1 NA TRBJ1-5 TRBV11-2 CASSLDREQPQHF TGTGCCAGCAGCCTGGACAGGGAACAGCCCCAGCATTTT
NA NA TRBJ1-1 TRBV25-1 CASSEEGANTEAFF TGTGCCAGCAGTGAAGAAGGGGCGAACACTGAAGCTTTCTTT
NA NA TRBJ1-2 TRBV29-1 CSVGGAGDKGYTF TGCAGCGTTGGGGGGGCGGGGGACAAAGGCTACACCTTC
NA few TRBJ1-2 TRBV29-1 CSLSEDTYGYTF TGCAGCCTCTCAGAGGACACTTATGGCTACACCTTC
TRBD1 NA TRBJ1-4 TRBV18 CASSLGTGEEKLFF TGTGCCAGCTCACTCGGGACAGGCGAAGAAAAACTGTTTTTT
NA NA TRBJ2-2 TRBV7-2 CASSFQGPTGELFF TGTGCCAGCAGTTTTCAGGGCCCCACCGGGGAGCTGTTTTTT
NA NA TRBJ2-2 TRBV5-6 CASSLSEGAIGTGELFF TGTGCCAGCAGCTTGTCGGAGGGCGCGATTGGCACCGGGGAGCTGTTTTTT
TRBD2 NA TRBJ2-1 TRBV15 CATSQNSGTSGSNEQFF TGTGCCACCAGCCAAAACTCCGGGACTAGCGGGAGCAATGAGCAGTTCTTC
TRBD2 NA TRBJ2-1 TRBV2 CASSGTSGRNEQFF TGTGCCAGCAGTGGGACTAGCGGGAGGAATGAGCAGTTCTTC
NA NA TRBJ1-2 TRBV6-6 CASSSQNNYGYTF TGTGCCAGCAGTTCGCAGAATAACTATGGCTACACCTTC